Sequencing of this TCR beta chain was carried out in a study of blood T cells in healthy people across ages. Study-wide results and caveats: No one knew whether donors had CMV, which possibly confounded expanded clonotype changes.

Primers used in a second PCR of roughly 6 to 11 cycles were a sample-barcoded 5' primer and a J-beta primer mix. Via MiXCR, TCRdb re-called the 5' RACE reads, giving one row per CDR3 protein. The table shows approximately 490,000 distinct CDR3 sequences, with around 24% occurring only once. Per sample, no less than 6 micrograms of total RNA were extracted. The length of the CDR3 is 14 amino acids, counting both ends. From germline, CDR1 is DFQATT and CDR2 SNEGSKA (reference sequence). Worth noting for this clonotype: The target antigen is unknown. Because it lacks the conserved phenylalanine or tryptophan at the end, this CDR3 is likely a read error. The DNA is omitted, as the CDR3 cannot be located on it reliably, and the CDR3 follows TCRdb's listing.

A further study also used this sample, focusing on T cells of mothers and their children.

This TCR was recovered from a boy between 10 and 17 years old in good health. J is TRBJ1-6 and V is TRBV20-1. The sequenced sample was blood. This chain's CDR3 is CSAHSEKTNSPLRL.